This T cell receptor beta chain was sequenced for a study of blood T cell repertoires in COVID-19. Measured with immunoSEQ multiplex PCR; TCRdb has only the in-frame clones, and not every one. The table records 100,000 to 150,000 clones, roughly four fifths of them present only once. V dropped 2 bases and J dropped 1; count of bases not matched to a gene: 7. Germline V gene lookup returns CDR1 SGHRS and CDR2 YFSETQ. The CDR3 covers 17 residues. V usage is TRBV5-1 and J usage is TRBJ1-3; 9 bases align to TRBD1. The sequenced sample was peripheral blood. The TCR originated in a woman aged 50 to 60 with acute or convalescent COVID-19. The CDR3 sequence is CASSFEGTGLSGNTIYF. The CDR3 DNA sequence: TGCGCCAGCAGCTTCGAGGGGACAGGGTTATCTGGAAACACCATATATTTT.